The source of this T cell receptor (beta chain) is a study of control samples from healthy donors and cancer patients. Sequencing was performed with immunoSEQ multiplex PCR; in TCRdb, only in-frame clones are kept and a portion is missing. The table records roughly 220,000 clones, just under 95% of them present only once. Germline CDR1 reads LNHDA; CDR2 reads SQIVND (reference sequence). Trimming left V 7 bases short and J 4 bases short, with 8 bases between. The CDR3 is 12 amino acids. The sequence came from a middle-aged man in good health. The gene calls are TRBV19 and TRBJ2-1; D gene unclear. Sequencing used blood. CDR3 DNA sequence: TGTGCCAGTACCGACGGATACAATGAGCAGTTCTTC. Translated: CASTDGYNEQFF.